Sequencing of this T cell receptor (beta chain) was carried out in a study of blood T cell repertoires in COVID-19. Repertoires were generated with immunoSEQ multiplex PCR, while TCRdb's copy carries only in-frame clones and drops some. Of approximately 210,000 clones listed, 82% are singletons. Per the germline V gene, CDR1 is LNHDA and CDR2 is SQIVND (reference sequence). The CDR3 runs to 14 residues. V dropped 11 bases and J dropped 6; count of bases not matched to a gene: 13. This clonotype was sampled from a woman aged 55-70 years who had recovered from COVID-19. The sample taken for sequencing was PBMCs or T cells enriched from blood (not recorded which). The chain recombines TRBV19 with TRBJ2-1; TRBD1 agrees at 7 bases. The CDR3 region is CASGGAALTNEQFF. CDR3 DNA sequence: TGTGCCTCAGGGGGAGCGGCGCTGACCAATGAGCAGTTCTTC.